A selection of T cell receptor beta chains follows, all from one sample in a study of vaccination effects on CD4 cells after COVID-19. No antigen has been identified for these receptors. Data came from immunoSEQ multiplex PCR; TCRdb stores just in-frame clones and leaves some out. Among approximately 87,000 clones listed, around 76% were seen once. The material sequenced was CD4+ T cells from PBMCs cultured with HCoV-229E spike peptides, taken before COVID-19 vaccination. The receptors stem from a human donor who received a COVID-19 vaccine. CDR3s include the opening cysteine and the closing phenylalanine or tryptophan. A D gene is named only where the DNA matches it firmly. Only part of the rows carry a size: once, few, many, or a class if the clone is expanded.

D: TRBD2; J: TRBJ2-2; size: NA; length: 16; V: TRBV24-1; CDR3: CATSDLAGGPGGELFF; DNA: TGTGCCACCAGTGATTTAGCGGGGGGGCCCGGCGGGGAGCTGTTTTTT
D: NA; J: TRBJ1-5; size: NA; length: 13; V: TRBV6-5; CDR3: CASRRDGNQPQHF; DNA: TGTGCCAGCAGACGGGACGGCAATCAGCCCCAGCATTTT
D: NA; J: TRBJ1-5; size: NA; length: 12; V: TRBV6-5; CDR3: CASKVGNQPQHF; DNA: TGTGCCAGCAAGGTGGGCAATCAGCCCCAGCATTTT
D: TRBD2; J: TRBJ2-3; size: few; length: 16; V: TRBV14; CDR3: CASSLPRGLGPDTQYF; DNA: TGTGCCAGCAGCCTCCCCCGGGGACTAGGCCCAGATACGCAGTATTTT
D: NA; J: TRBJ2-3; size: NA; length: 15; V: TRBV2; CDR3: CASSLGFPSTDTQYF; DNA: TGTGCCAGCAGCCTAGGATTTCCTAGCACAGATACGCAGTATTTT
D: NA; J: TRBJ1-1; size: NA; length: 13; V: TRBV5-6; CDR3: CASSRTAVPEAFF; DNA: TGTGCCAGCAGCCGAACAGCCGTTCCTGAAGCTTTCTTT
D: NA; J: TRBJ1-2; size: NA; length: 14; V: TRBV28; CDR3: CASSEQNSNYGYTF; DNA: TGTGCCAGCAGCGAACAGAACTCTAACTATGGCTACACCTTC
D: NA; J: TRBJ1-6; size: NA; length: 14; V: TRBV15; CDR3: CATSRGQTNSPLHF; DNA: TGTGCCACCAGCAGAGGACAGACTAATTCACCCCTCCACTTT
D: TRBD2; J: TRBJ2-5; size: once; length: 15; V: TRBV7-3; CDR3: CASSGTPGGGKTQYF; DNA: TGTGCCAGCAGCGGAACGCCCGGGGGGGGAAAGACCCAGTACTTC
D: NA; J: TRBJ2-1; size: NA; length: 12; V: TRBV7-8; CDR3: CASSQSLGEQFF; DNA: TGTGCCAGCAGCCAATCATTGGGCGAGCAGTTCTTC
D: NA; J: TRBJ2-2; size: NA; length: 13; V: TRBV9; CDR3: CASSPGTLGELFF; DNA: TGTGCCAGCAGCCCCGGGACGCTCGGGGAGCTGTTTTTT
D: NA; J: TRBJ1-1; size: NA; length: 15; V: TRBV7-2; CDR3: CASSLGPFLATEAFF; DNA: TGTGCCAGCAGCTTAGGACCATTCCTGGCCACTGAAGCTTTCTTT
D: NA; J: TRBJ2-2; size: NA; length: 17; V: TRBV2; CDR3: CASTPDRGGANTGELFF; DNA: TGTGCCAGCACCCCGGACCGGGGAGGAGCGAACACCGGGGAGCTGTTTTTT
D: NA; J: TRBJ1-5; size: NA; length: 13; V: TRBV5-1; CDR3: CASSLTGTQPQHF; DNA: TGCGCCAGCAGCTTGACAGGGACTCAGCCCCAGCATTTT
D: TRBD1; J: TRBJ2-5; size: NA; length: 15; V: TRBV24-1; CDR3: CATSGQGAFGETQYF; DNA: TGTGCCACCAGTGGCCAGGGGGCATTCGGTGAGACCCAGTACTTC
D: TRBD1; J: TRBJ2-5; size: NA; length: 15; V: TRBV19; CDR3: CASSQPGQGGETQYF; DNA: TGTGCCAGTAGTCAACCGGGACAGGGGGGAGAGACCCAGTACTTC
D: NA; J: TRBJ1-6; size: NA; length: 16; V: TRBV11-2; CDR3: CASSTQGGGVSSPLHF; DNA: TGTGCCAGCAGCACCCAGGGAGGGGGGGTAAGTTCACCCCTCCACTTT
D: NA; J: TRBJ1-2; size: NA; length: 11; V: TRBV7-2; CDR3: CASSFYYGYTF; DNA: TGTGCCAGCAGCTTCTACTATGGCTACACCTTC
D: NA; J: TRBJ1-2; size: NA; length: 15; V: TRBV28; CDR3: CASSLIGAAGYGYTF; DNA: TGTGCCAGCAGTTTAATCGGGGCAGCTGGCTATGGCTACACCTTC
D: NA; J: TRBJ1-2; size: NA; length: 17; V: TRBV19; CDR3: CASSTLSGTKDFYGYTF; DNA: TGTGCCAGTAGTACCTTATCCGGGACAAAGGACTTCTATGGCTACACCTTC
D: TRBD1; J: TRBJ2-2; size: NA; length: 14; V: TRBV7-9; CDR3: CASSLGDRAGELFF; DNA: TGTGCCAGCAGCTTAGGGGACAGGGCCGGGGAGCTGTTTTTT